This T cell receptor beta chain is from a study of radiation and T cells in renal cell carcinoma. The CDR3 contains 16 residues. Trimming stripped 3 bases from V and 4 bases from J, with 18 bases between. Germline CDR1 is SNHLY and CDR2 is FYNNEI. The assay was immunoSEQ multiplex PCR, and TCRdb's table has in-frame clones only and misses some. This table holds around 100,000 clones, around 83% found once. Time point defined: blood 4 weeks post-SBRT, at nephrectomy. Treatment denoted: 15 Gy SBRT to primary tumor, nephrectomy 4 weeks later. The sample here was blood, taken from a patient whose treatment included radiotherapy and nephrectomy. This sequence was found in a man aged 60 to 75 with renal cell carcinoma. This chain joins TRBV2 and TRBJ2-5; possibly TRBD1 for D (6 bases). As DNA, the CDR3 is TGTGCCAGCAGTGACCCCGCCGTACGACAGGTAGAGACCCAGTACTTC. It specifies CASSDPAVRQVETQYF.